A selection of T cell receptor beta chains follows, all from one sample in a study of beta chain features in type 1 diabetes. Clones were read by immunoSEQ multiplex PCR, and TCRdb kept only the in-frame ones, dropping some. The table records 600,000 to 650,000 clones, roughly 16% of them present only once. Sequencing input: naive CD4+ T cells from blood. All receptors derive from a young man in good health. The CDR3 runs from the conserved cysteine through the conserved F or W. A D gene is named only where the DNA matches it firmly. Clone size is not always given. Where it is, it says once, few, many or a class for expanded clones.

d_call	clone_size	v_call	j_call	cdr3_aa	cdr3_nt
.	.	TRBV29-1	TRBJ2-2	CSVESGGKAGELFF	TGCAGCGTTGAATCAGGGGGGAAAGCCGGGGAGCTGTTTTTT
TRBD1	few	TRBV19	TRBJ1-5	CASTPRDRDQPQHF	TGTGCCAGTACCCCCCGGGACAGGGATCAGCCCCAGCATTTT
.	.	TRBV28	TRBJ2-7	CATRSSLYEQYF	TGTGCCACGCGGAGCAGCTTGTACGAGCAGTACTTC
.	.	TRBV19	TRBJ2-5	CASSIRPKRLSEETQYF	TGTGCCAGTAGTATAAGGCCTAAGCGCCTTTCAGAGGAGACCCAGTACTTC
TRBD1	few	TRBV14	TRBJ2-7	CASRHSGTGYEQYF	TGTGCCAGCAGGCATTCCGGGACAGGTTACGAGCAGTACTTC
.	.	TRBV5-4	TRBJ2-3	CASSFRLGVDIVWADTQYF	TGTGCCAGCAGCTTCCGCCTGGGAGTCGACATTGTATGGGCAGATACGCAGTATTTT
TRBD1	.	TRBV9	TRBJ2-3	CASSLRTGRPDTQYF	TGTGCCAGCAGCCTCCGGACAGGGCGTCCAGATACGCAGTATTTT
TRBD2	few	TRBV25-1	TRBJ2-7	CASSEYQAGAGEQYF	TGTGCCAGCAGTGAATATCAGGCGGGAGCCGGCGAGCAGTACTTC
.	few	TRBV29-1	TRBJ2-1	CSVEVRQGGGEQFF	TGCAGCGTTGAAGTGAGGCAGGGTGGCGGTGAGCAGTTCTTC
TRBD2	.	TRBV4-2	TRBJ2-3	CASSSLGLAVMENTQYF	TGTGCCAGCAGCTCCTTAGGACTAGCAGTGATGGAGAACACGCAGTATTTT
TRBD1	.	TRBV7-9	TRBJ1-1	CASSFALTQGAFSEAFF	TGTGCCAGCAGCTTTGCCCTAACACAGGGGGCATTTTCCGAAGCTTTCTTT
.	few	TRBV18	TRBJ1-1	CASSSATAGTEAFF	TGTGCCAGCTCATCGGCTACGGCGGGCACTGAAGCTTTCTTT
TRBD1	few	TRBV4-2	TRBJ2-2	CASQMDRKTGELFF	TGTGCCAGCCAAATGGACAGGAAGACCGGGGAGCTGTTTTTT
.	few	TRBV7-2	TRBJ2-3	CASSLAVGVGGDTQYF	TGTGCCAGCAGCTTAGCCGTGGGAGTCGGAGGAGATACGCAGTATTTT
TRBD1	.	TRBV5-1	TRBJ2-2	CASSLGPEDRYTGELFF	TGCGCCAGCAGCTTGGGTCCCGAGGACAGGTACACCGGGGAGCTGTTTTTT
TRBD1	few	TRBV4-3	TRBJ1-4	CASSHDRGHGEKLFF	TGCGCCAGCAGCCATGACAGGGGGCACGGTGAAAAACTGTTTTTT
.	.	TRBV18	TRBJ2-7	CASSPDRPLGQYF	TGTGCCAGCTCACCCGACCGGCCCCTCGGGCAGTACTTC
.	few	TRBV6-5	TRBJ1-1	CASTTGTGTEAFF	TGTGCCAGCACCACCGGGACGGGCACTGAAGCTTTCTTT
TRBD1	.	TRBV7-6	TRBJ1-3	CASSRTGTANTIYF	TGTGCCAGCAGCCGGACAGGCACCGCCAACACCATATATTTT
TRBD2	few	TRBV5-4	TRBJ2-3	CASSLAGGLAGVTDTQYF	TGTGCCAGCAGCTTGGCCGGTGGACTAGCTGGGGTCACAGATACGCAGTATTTT
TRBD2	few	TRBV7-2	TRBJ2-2	CASSVSGLVTGELFF	TGTGCCAGCAGCGTCTCGGGACTAGTAACCGGGGAGCTGTTTTTT